Below are 7 T cell receptor beta chains sequenced from a single sample in a study of Ad26.COV2.S vaccination and SARS-CoV-2 variants. Treatment reported: approximately 18 received Ad26.COV2.S at low or high dose, single or two shots; 5 received placebo; per-sample allocation not given. The study sampled participants on day 63 after the first vaccine or placebo injection. Generated by immunoSEQ multiplex PCR, the TCRdb table keeps only in-frame clones and is missing some. The table records some 270,000 clones, around 90% of them present only once. The source material was peripheral blood, sampled in a trial of Ad26.COV2.S vaccine versus placebo. All receptors come from a person aged 18-60 years who received the Ad26.COV2.S COVID-19 vaccine or a placebo.

The chain recombines TRBV10-3 with TRBJ1-1; D may be TRBD1 (5 bases). Germline loops: CDR1 ENHRY, CDR2 SYGVKD. CDR3 length: 15 amino acids. V lost 7 bases, J lost 1 base, and 16 bases lay in between. The CDR3: CAIKGSTIKNTEAFF. As DNA, the CDR3 is TGTGCCATCAAGGGGAGTACCATCAAGAACACTGAAGCTTTCTTT.

This chain links TRBV7-3 with TRBJ2-5; the D is unclear. Trimming cost V 1 base and J 0 bases, with 6 bases left between them. This CDR3 spans 14 amino acids. Germline-derived CDR1 and CDR2 are SGHTA and FQGTGA. For the CDR3, the DNA is TGTGCCAGCAGCTTAAGCGGATACCAAGAGACCCAGTACTTC. Amino acid sequence: CASSLSGYQETQYF.

The chain employs TRBV6-2 or TRBV6-3 and TRBJ2-3; 8 nucleotides agree with TRBD1. The CDR3 runs 16 residues. The germline CDR1 and CDR2 sequences are MNHEY and SVGEGT. J was trimmed by 5 bases and V by 5 bases; bases with no gene match: 12. The CDR3 sequence: CASSQPRRGLKDTQYF. The CDR3 coding sequence is TGTGCCAGCAGTCAACCCCGCAGGGGGCTTAAAGATACGCAGTATTTT.

CDR3 DNA: TGCGCCAGCAGCCAGAGGCCGGGGGGCGGGGGGTTCCAAGAGACCCAGTACTTC. This sequence encodes CASSQRPGGGGFQETQYF. The chain combines TRBV4-3 with TRBJ2-5, with 8 bases matching TRBD2. Germline V lookup: CDR1 LGHNA, CDR2 YSLEER. The CDR3 is made up of 18 amino acids. V shed 3 bases and J 1 base; nucleotides not matched to a gene: 13.

The V gene is TRBV4-2, the J gene TRBJ2-2; 12 bases line up with TRBD2. This CDR3 has 20 residues. Per the germline V gene, CDR1 is LGHNA and CDR2 is YNFKEQ. Trimming took 0 bases from V and 1 from J; bases not matched to a gene: 9. DNA of the CDR3: TGTGCCAGCAGCCAAGAAGGGGCTAGCGGGAGGGTACTGAACACCGGGGAGCTGTTTTTT. As protein: CASSQEGASGRVLNTGELFF.

The CDR3 region is CASSSWTGANTGELFF. DNA of the CDR3: TGCGCCAGCAGCTCATGGACAGGGGCGAACACCGGGGAGCTGTTTTTT. The J gene is TRBJ2-2, the V gene TRBV5-1; 9 bases are shared with TRBD1. Looked up from germline, CDR1 is SGHRS and CDR2 is YFSETQ. The CDR3 has 16 residues. J gave up 0 bases and V 3 bases, and 3 bases lay outside the gene matches.

The chain uses TRBV11-2 and TRBJ2-7, with D unclear. V was shortened by 3 bases and J by 3 bases, with 12 bases between the two germline ends. This CDR3 contains 14 residues. In germline, CDR1 is SGHAT, CDR2 FQNNGV. CDR3 sequence: CASSFGLLLYEQYF. The CDR3, as DNA: TGTGCCAGCAGCTTTGGCCTTCTCCTCTACGAGCAGTACTTC.